Sequencing of this TCR beta chain was carried out in a study of human T cells and chemical hapten exposure. TCRdb used MiXCR to reprocess the RACE reads, holding one entry per CDR3 protein. The data show under 50,000 distinct CDR3 sequences, roughly an eighth seen once. Time point specified: patch test 3, about 24 weeks after DPC sensitization. Treatment noted: therapeutic diphenylcyclopropenone sensitization with weekly scalp DPC. Someone pulled total RNA out of unfractionated whole blood. Per the germline V gene, CDR1 is LNHNV and CDR2 is YYDKDF (reference sequence). V shed 0 bases and J shed 7 bases, with 12 bases lying between them. The length of the CDR3 is 15 residues.

The sample in question was whole blood, obtained in connection with sensitization to the hapten diphenylcyclopropenone (DPC). The chain uses TRBV15 and TRBJ1-4; D not certain. The clonotype originates from a woman between 35 and 50 years old with alopecia areata. Some clones in this sample may be carry-over from other donors' samples. The CDR3 sequence: CATSRDNIIGEKLFF. The CDR3, as DNA: TGTGCCACCAGCAGAGATAACATAATCGGTGAAAAACTGTTTTTT.